This entry concerns a single T cell receptor beta chain. This clonotype was counted only a few times. Its antigen remains unidentified. No base qualities exist here, and no much larger clone lies one base off it. According to the germline V gene, CDR1 reads SQVTM and CDR2 reads ANQGSEA. The CDR3 runs 15 amino acids, cysteine and phenylalanine included. Left in the record is the CDR3 DNA by itself, 45 bases read in frame from the first base. V lost 5 bases and J lost 2 bases; the stretch between them is 18 bases long. This sample is part of a study of response to subunit inactivated influenza vaccine (dated by TCRdb to the late 2010s). The study in broad terms: Deep quantitative T cell receptor repertoire profiling was used in the study to track responses to a trivalent subunit inactivated influenza vaccine. What the study reported, not specific to this receptor: According to the authors, only a limited number of new T cells may be recruited by each seasonal influenza vaccination.

The protocol used for the library was RT-PCR. Sequencing took place on an Illumina HiSeq 2500. TCRdb trimmed the raw reads at Q25, called clones with MiXCR and kept productive beta chains. A single entry per CDR3 protein holds the most common genes and DNA from its merged rows. The sample has 550,000 to 800,000 distinct CDR3 sequences on record, approximately 15% of them singletons. The biggest ten clones account for 5.5% to 7% of the sample. The rearranged chain carries TRBV29-1 and TRBJ2-5; the D segment may tentatively be TRBD1 or TRBD2, each giving 5 matched bases. This TCR came from a man aged 45-60 years who received an inactivated influenza vaccine. Donor details come from another sample of the same person, matched by shared clones. This specimen consisted of PBMCs from blood, obtained around 15 days before vaccination. DNA sequence: TGCAGCGTTCAAAGTCACGGGACCGCTCAAGAGACCCAGTACTTC. Translated, this is CSVQSHGTAQETQYF. Joined to the reference TRBV29-1 and TRBJ2-5 proteins, this CDR3 gives the full variable domain: SAVISQKPSRDICQRGTSLTIQCQVDSQVTMMFWYRQQPGQSLTLIATANQGSEATYESGFVIDKFPISRPNLTFSTLTVSNMSPEDSSIYLCSVQSHGTAQETQYFGPGTRLLVL.